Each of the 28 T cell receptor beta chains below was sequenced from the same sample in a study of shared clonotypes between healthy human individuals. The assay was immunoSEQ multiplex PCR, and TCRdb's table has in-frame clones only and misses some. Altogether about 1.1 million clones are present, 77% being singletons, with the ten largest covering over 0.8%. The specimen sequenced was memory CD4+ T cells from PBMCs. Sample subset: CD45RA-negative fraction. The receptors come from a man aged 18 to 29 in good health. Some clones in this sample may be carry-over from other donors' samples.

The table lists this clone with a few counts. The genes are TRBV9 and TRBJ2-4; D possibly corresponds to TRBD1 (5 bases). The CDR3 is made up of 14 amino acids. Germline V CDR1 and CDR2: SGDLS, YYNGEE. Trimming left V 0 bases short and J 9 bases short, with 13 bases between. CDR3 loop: CASSVGYQGGIQYF. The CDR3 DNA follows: TGTGCCAGCAGCGTAGGATACCAGGGTGGCATTCAGTACTTC.

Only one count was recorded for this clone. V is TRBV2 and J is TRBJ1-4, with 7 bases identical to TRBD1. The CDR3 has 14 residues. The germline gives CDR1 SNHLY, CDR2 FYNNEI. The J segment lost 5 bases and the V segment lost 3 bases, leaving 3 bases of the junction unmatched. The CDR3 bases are TGTGCCAGCAGTGAGGGACAGCCCAATGAAAAACTGTTTTTT. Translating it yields CASSEGQPNEKLFF.

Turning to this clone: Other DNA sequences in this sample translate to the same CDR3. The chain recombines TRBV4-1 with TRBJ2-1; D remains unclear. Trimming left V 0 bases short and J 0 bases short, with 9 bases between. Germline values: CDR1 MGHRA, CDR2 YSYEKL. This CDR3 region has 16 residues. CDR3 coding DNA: TGCGCCAGCAGCCAAGAAGGTCGCAGCTCCTACAATGAGCAGTTCTTC. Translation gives CASSQEGRSSYNEQFF.

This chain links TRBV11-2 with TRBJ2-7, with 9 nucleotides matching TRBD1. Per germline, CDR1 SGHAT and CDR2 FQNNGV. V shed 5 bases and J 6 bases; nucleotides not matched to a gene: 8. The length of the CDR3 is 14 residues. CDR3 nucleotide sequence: TGTGCCAGCAGCCCCGGGACAGGGCGTTCCGAGCAGTACTTC. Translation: CASSPGTGRSEQYF.

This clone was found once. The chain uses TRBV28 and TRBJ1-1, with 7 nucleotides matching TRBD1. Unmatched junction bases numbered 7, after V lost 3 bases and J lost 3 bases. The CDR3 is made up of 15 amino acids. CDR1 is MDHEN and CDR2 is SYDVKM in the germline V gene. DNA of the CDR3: TGTGCCAGCAGTTTTTCCGGGACAGCGGACACTGAAGCTTTCTTT. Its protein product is CASSFSGTADTEAFF.

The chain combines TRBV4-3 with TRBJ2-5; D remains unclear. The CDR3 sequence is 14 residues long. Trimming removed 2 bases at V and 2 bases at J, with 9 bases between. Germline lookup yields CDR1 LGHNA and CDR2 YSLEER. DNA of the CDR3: TGCGCCAGCAGCCAAAATCGAAGGCAAGAGACCCAGTACTTC. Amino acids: CASSQNRRQETQYF.

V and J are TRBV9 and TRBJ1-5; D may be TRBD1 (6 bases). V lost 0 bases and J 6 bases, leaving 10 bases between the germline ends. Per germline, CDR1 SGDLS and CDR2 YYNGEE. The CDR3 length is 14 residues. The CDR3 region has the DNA TGTGCCAGCAGCGTAGGGGGGCCAGGTCAGCCCCAGCATTTT. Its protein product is CASSVGGPGQPQHF.

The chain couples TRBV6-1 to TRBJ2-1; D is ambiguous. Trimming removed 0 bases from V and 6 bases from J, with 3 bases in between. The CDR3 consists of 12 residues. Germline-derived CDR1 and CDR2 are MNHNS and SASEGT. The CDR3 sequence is CASSEAGNEQFF. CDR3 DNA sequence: TGTGCCAGCAGTGAAGCAGGCAATGAGCAGTTCTTC.

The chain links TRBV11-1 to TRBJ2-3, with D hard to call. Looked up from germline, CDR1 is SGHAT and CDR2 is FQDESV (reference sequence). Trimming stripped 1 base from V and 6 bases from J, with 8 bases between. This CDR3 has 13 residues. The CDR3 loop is CASSLGPGDTQYF. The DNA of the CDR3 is TGTGCCAGCAGCTTAGGGCCTGGGGATACGCAGTATTTT. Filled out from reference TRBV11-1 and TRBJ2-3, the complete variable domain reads EAEVAQSPRYKITEKSQAVAFWCDPISGHATLYWYRQILGQGPELLVQFQDESVVDDSQLPKDRFSAERLKGVDSTLKIQPAELGDSAMYLCASSLGPGDTQYFGPGTRLTVL.

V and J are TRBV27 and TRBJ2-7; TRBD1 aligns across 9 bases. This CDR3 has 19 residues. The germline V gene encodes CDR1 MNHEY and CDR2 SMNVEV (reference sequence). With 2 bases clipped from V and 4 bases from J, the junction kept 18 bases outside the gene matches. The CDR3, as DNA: TGTGCCAGCAGTTTAATAGGATTGATGCGAGGGACAGGGAGGTACGAGCAGTACTTC. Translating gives CASSLIGLMRGTGRYEQYF.

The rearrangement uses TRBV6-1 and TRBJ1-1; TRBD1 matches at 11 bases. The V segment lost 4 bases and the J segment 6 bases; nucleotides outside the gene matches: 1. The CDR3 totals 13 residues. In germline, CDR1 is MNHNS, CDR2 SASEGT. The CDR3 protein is CASSGDRGAEAFF. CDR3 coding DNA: TGTGCCAGCAGTGGGGACAGGGGGGCTGAAGCTTTCTTT.

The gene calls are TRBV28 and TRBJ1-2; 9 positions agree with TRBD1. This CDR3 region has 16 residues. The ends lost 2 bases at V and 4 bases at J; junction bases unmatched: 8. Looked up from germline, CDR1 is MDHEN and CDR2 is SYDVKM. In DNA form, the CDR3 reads TGTGCCAGCAGTTTAGCGGACAGGGGTATTGGCTATGGCTACACCTTC. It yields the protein CASSLADRGIGYGYTF.

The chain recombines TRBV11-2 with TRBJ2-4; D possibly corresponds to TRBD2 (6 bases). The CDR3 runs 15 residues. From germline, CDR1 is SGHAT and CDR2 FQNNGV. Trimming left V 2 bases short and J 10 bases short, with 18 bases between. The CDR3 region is CASSLRARAGGIQYF. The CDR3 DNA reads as TGTGCCAGCAGCTTAAGGGCTCGGGCAGGAGGGATTCAGTACTTC.

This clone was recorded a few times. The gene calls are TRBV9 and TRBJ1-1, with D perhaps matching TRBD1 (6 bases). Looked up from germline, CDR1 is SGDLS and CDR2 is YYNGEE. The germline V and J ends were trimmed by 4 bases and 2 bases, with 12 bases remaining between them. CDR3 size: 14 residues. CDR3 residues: CASSTRTDNTEAFF. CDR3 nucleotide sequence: TGTGCCAGCAGCACAAGGACAGACAACACTGAAGCTTTCTTT.

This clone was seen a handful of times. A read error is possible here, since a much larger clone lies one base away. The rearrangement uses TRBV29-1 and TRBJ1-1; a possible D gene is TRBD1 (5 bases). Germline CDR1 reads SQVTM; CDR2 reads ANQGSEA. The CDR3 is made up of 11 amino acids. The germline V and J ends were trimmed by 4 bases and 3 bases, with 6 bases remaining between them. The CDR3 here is CSVGGYTEAFF. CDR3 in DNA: TGCAGCGTTGGGGGGTACACTGAAGCTTTCTTT.

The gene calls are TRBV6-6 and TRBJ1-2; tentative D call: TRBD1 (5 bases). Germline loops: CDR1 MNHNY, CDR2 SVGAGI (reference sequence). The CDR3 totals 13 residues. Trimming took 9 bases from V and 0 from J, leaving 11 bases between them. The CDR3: CASSGPANYGYTF. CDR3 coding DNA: TGTGCCAGTTCAGGGCCCGCTAACTATGGCTACACCTTC.

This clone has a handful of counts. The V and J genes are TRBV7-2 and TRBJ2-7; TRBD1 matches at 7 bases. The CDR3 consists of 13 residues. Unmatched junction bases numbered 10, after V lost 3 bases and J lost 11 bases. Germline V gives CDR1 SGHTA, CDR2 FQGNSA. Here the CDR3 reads CASSFDRAGSEYF. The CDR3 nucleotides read TGTGCCAGCAGCTTCGACAGGGCTGGTTCTGAGTACTTC. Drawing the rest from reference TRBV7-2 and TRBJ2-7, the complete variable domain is GAGVSQSPSNKVTEKGKDVELRCDPISGHTALYWYRQSLGQGLEFLIYFQGNSAPDKSGLPSDRFSAERTGGSVSTLTIQRTQQEDSAVYLCASSFDRAGSEYFGPGTRLTVT.

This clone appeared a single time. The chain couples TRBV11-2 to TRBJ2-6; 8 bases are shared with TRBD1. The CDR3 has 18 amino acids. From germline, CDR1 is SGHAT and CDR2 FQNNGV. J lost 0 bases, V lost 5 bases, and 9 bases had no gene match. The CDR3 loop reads CASSQTTGALSGANVLTF. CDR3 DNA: TGTGCCAGCAGCCAGACGACAGGGGCGCTCTCTGGGGCCAACGTCCTGACTTTC.

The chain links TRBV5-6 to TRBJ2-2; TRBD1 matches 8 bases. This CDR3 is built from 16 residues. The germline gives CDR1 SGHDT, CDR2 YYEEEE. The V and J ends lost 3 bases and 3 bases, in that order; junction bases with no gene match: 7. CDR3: CASSWTGQGHTGELFF. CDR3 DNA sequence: TGTGCCAGCAGCTGGACTGGACAGGGACACACCGGGGAGCTGTTTTTT.

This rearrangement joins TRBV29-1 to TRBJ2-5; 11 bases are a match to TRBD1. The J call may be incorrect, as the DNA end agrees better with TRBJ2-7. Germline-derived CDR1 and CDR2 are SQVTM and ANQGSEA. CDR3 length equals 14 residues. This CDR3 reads CSVEGDRGIYEQYF. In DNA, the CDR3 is TGCAGCGTTGAAGGGGACAGGGGGATCTACGAGCAGTACTTC.

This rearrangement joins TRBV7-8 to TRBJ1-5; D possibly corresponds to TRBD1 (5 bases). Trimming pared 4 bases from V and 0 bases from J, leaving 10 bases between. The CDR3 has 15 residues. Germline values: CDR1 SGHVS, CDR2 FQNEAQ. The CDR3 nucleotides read TGTGCCAGCAGCTCGGGGGTAGCTAGCAATCAGCCCCAGCATTTT. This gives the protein CASSSGVASNQPQHF.

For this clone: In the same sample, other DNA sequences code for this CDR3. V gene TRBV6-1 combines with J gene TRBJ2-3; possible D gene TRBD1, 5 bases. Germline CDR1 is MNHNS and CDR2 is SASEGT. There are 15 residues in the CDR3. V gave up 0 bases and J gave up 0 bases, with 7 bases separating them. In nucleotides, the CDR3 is TGTGCCAGCAGTGAAGCGGGGCAGAGCACAGATACGCAGTATTTT. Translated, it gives CASSEAGQSTDTQYF.

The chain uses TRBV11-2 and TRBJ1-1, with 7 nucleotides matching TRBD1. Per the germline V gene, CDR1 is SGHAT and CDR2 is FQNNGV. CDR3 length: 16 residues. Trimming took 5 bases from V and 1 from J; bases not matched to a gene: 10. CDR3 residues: CASSPSAGTANTEAFF. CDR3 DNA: TGTGCCAGCAGCCCTAGCGCCGGGACAGCGAACACTGAAGCTTTCTTT.

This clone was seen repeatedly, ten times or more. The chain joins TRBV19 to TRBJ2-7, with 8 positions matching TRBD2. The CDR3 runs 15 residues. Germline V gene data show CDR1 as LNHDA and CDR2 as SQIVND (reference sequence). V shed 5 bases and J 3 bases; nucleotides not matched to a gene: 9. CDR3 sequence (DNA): TGTGCCAGTAGTGGCGGACTAGCAGAGTACTACGAGCAGTACTTC. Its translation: CASSGGLAEYYEQYF.

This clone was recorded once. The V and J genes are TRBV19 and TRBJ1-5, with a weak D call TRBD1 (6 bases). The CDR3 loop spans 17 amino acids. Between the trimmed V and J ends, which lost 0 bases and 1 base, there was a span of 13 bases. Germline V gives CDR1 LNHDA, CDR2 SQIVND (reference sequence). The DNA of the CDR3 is TGTGCCAGTAGTATAGAGGGGGGCGGGTGGAGCAATCAGCCCCAGCATTTT. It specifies CASSIEGGGWSNQPQHF.

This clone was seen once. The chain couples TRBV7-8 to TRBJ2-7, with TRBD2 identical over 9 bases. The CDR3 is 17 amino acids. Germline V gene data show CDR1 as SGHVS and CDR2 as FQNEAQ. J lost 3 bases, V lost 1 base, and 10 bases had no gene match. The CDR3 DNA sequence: TGTGCCAGCAGCTTAGTAATGAGGGCTAGCGGGAACTACGAGCAGTACTTC. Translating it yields CASSLVMRASGNYEQYF.

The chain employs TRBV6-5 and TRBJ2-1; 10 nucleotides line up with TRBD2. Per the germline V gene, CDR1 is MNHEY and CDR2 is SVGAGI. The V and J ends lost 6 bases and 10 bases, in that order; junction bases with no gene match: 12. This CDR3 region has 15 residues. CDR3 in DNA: TGTGCCAGCAGACGACCCGGGACTAGCGTGGGGGAGCAGTTCTTC. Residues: CASRRPGTSVGEQFF.

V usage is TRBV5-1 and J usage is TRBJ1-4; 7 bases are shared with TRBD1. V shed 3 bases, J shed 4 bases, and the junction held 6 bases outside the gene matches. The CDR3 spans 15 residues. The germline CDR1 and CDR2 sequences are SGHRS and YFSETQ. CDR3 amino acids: CASSWTGGVNEKLFF. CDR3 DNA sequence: TGCGCCAGCAGCTGGACAGGAGGGGTTAATGAAAAACTGTTTTTT.